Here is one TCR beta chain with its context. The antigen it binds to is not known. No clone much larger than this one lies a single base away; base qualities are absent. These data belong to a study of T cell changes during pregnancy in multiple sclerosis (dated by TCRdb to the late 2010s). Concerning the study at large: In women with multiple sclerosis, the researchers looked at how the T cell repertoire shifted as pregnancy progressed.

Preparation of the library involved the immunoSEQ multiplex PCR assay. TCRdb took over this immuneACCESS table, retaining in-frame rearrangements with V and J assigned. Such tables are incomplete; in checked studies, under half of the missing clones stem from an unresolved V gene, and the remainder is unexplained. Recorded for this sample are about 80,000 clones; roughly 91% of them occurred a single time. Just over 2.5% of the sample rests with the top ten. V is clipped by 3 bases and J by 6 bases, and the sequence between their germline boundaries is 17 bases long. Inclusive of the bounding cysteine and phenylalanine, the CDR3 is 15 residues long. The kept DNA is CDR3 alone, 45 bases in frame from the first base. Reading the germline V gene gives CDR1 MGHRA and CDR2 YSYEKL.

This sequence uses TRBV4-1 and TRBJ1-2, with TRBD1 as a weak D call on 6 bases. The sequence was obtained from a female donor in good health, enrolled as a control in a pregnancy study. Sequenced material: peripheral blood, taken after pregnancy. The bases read TGCGCCAGCAGCCATTATCGGACAGATCGAGATGGCTACACCTTC. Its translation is CASSHYRTDRDGYTF.